These 29 T cell receptor beta chains came from one sample sequenced in a study of T cells in Graves' hyperthyroidism and ophthalmopathy (dated by TCRdb to between 2018 and 2020). Library generation was performed with multiplex PCR. TCRdb records Illumina HiSeq 2000 as the sequencer. The TCR beta CDR3 regions were amplified from RNA transcripts. The first round of RT-PCR for the TCR CDR3 was performed with the HTBI primer set and the Qiagen OneStep RT-PCR kit. The public reads were run again by TCRdb, first through fastp at Q25 and then through MiXCR, and only productive beta chains were kept. Entries that share a CDR3 protein sequence are merged under the most common genes and DNA. The sample includes 550,000 to 850,000 distinct CDR3 sequences, with roughly a sixth observed a single time. The ten largest clones add up to around 17% of the sample. Sequences were obtained from blood. The receptors originated from a woman aged 50 to 60 with Graves' hyperthyroidism that later progressed to Graves' ophthalmopathy.

This clonotype showed up just once. The chain combines TRBV27 with TRBJ1-4, with a tentative D call TRBD1 (6 bases). The CDR3 is made up of 14 amino acids. Trimming took 10 bases from V and 7 from J, leaving 19 bases between them. The V gene's germline CDR1 is MNHEY and CDR2 SMNVEV (reference sequence). The CDR3 here is CATGPGQPTEKLFF. The CDR3 coding sequence is TGTGCCACCGGCCCGGGACAACCTACTGAAAAACTGTTTTTT.

This clonotype was found a few times. The chain employs TRBV18 and TRBJ2-1; TRBD2 matches at 9 bases. With V trimmed by 1 base and J by 3 bases, 1 base remained unmatched. This CDR3 has 15 residues. The germline V gene encodes CDR1 KGHSH and CDR2 LQKENI. The CDR3 sequence is CASSPRTSDYNEQFF. CDR3 in DNA: TGTGCCAGCTCACCACGGACTAGCGACTACAATGAGCAGTTCTTC.

This clonotype was counted many times. The V and J genes are TRBV3-1 and TRBJ2-5; the D gene is possibly TRBD1 (6 bases). Between the trimmed V and J ends, which lost 3 bases and 1 base, there was a span of 15 bases. The CDR3 runs 16 residues. Germline V gene lookup returns CDR1 LGHDT and CDR2 YNNKEL (reference sequence). CDR3 DNA sequence: TGTGCCAGCAGCCACTACAGGGTATCTTCCCAAGAGACCCAGTACTTC. Translated, it gives CASSHYRVSSQETQYF.

This clonotype was seen only a few times. V gene TRBV5-1 combines with J gene TRBJ2-6; TRBD1 matches at 8 bases. CDR1 SGHRS and CDR2 YFSETQ come from the germline V gene. Trimming at V came to 0 bases and at J to 1 base, leaving 6 bases not matched to a gene. The CDR3 has 18 amino acids. The CDR3 nucleotides are TGCGCCAGCAGCTTGGCGGCAGGGGGCAGGTCTGGGGCCAACGTCCTGACTTTC. Translating it yields CASSLAAGGRSGANVLTF. Full variable domain (rest looked up from reference TRBV5-1 and TRBJ2-6): KAGVTQTPRYLIKTRGQQVTLSCSPISGHRSVSWYQQTPGQGLQFLFEYFSETQRNKGNFPGRFSGRQFSNSRSEMNVSTLELGDSALYLCASSLAAGGRSGANVLTFGAGSRLTVL.

This clonotype was detected only a few times. The chain employs TRBV24-1 and TRBJ2-3; D is unresolved. The CDR3 has 15 amino acids. CDR1 and CDR2 (germline): KGHDR, SFDVKD. Trimming took off 3 bases at V and 1 base at J, with 10 bases between the two ends. The CDR3 spells CATSDIRARTDTQYF. The CDR3 nucleotides are TGTGCCACCAGTGATATACGGGCCCGCACAGATACGCAGTATTTT.

V and J are TRBV19 and TRBJ1-6; D remains unclear. The germline V gene encodes CDR1 LNHDA and CDR2 SQIVND (reference sequence). The V end was cut by 0 bases, the J end by 7 bases, with 7 bases between. The CDR3 is made up of 14 amino acids. CDR3 sequence reads: CASSIEALNSPLHF. The CDR3 DNA is TGTGCCAGTAGTATAGAGGCGCTGAATTCACCCCTCCACTTT.

In its sample, this clonotype was seen a few times. The chain carries TRBV6-5 and TRBJ1-5; a weak D match, TRBD1 (5 bases). V was shortened by 2 bases and J by 5 bases, with 13 bases between the two germline ends. CDR1 MNHEY and CDR2 SVGAGI come from the germline V gene. This CDR3 is 15 amino acids long. The DNA of the CDR3 is TGTGCCAGCAGTTACCGGCAGGGAAGGGATCAGCCCCAGCATTTT. Its protein is CASSYRQGRDQPQHF.

In this sample, this clonotype turned up a few times. This chain links TRBV19 with TRBJ1-2, with TRBD1 as a possible D gene (5 bases). The germline gives CDR1 LNHDA, CDR2 SQIVND (reference sequence). This CDR3 has 14 amino acids. V was shortened by 8 bases and J by 5 bases, with 18 bases between the two germline ends. The CDR3 spells CASSNQGPRYGYTF. CDR3 DNA sequence: TGTGCCAGTTCCAACCAGGGACCGCGGTATGGCTACACCTTC. The full variable domain, with the rest looked up from reference TRBV19 and TRBJ1-2, is DGGITQSPKYLFRKEGQNVTLSCEQNLNHDAMYWYRQDPGQGLRLIYYSQIVNDFQKGDIAEGYSVSREKKESFPLTVTSAQKNPTAFYLCASSNQGPRYGYTFGSGTRLTVV.

This clonotype was seen only a few times. The V and J genes are TRBV6-2 or TRBV6-3 and TRBJ1-5, with a weak D call TRBD1 (6 bases). The germline CDR1 and CDR2 sequences are MNHEY and SVGEGT. The CDR3 is 14 residues long. With 6 bases removed from V and 4 bases from J, the gap between germline ends came to 13 bases. The DNA of the CDR3 is TGTGCCAGCAGACGAAAGGGGGGAAATCAGCCCCAGCATTTT. This translates into CASRRKGGNQPQHF.

The V and J genes are TRBV19 and TRBJ1-1, with D maybe TRBD1 (5 bases). CDR1 and CDR2 from the germline V gene are LNHDA and SQIVND (reference sequence). CDR3 length: 16 residues. Trimming removed 7 bases at V and 1 base at J, with 19 bases between. The CDR3 DNA reads as TGTGCCAGTACCCTATACTCCGGGACGGGGAACACTGAAGCTTTCTTT. This sequence encodes CASTLYSGTGNTEAFF.

The V and J genes are TRBV5-1 and TRBJ1-1; D is ambiguous. CDR3 length: 13 residues. In germline, CDR1 is SGHRS, CDR2 YFSETQ. The V gene lost 7 bases and the J gene lost 8 bases, with 18 bases spanning the gap. CDR3 nucleotide sequence: TGCGCCAGCTACAAAAGATCTGACGGGGAAGCTTTCTTT. Translation: CASYKRSDGEAFF.

In this sample, this clonotype turned up many times. The chain couples TRBV7-6 to TRBJ2-3, with D tentatively TRBD2 (6 bases). The CDR3 covers 15 residues. The germline CDR1 and CDR2 sequences are SGHVS and FNYEAQ. Trimming stripped 4 bases from V and 5 bases from J, with 16 bases between. The CDR3 sequence is CASSSTSFAGDTQYF. CDR3 DNA: TGTGCCAGCAGCTCGACTAGTTTTGCCGGAGATACGCAGTATTTT.

This clonotype was found many times. The chain carries TRBV2 and TRBJ1-1; TRBD1 matches at 8 bases. Per the germline V gene, CDR1 is SNHLY and CDR2 is FYNNEI. This CDR3 has 14 residues. The J segment lost 0 bases and the V segment lost 6 bases, leaving 3 bases of the junction unmatched. The CDR3 loop reads CASSPTGVNTEAFF. CDR3 nucleotides: TGTGCCAGCAGCCCGACAGGGGTGAACACTGAAGCTTTCTTT.

This clonotype was counted ten times or more. The CDR3 region is CASSLSGGGASYNEQFF. The CDR3 nucleotides are TGTGCCAGCAGCTTGTCAGGCGGCGGGGCCTCCTACAATGAGCAGTTCTTC. The chain combines TRBV7-9 with TRBJ2-1; perhaps TRBD2 as D (6 bases). Trimming removed 3 bases from V and 0 bases from J, with 15 bases in between. The CDR3 contains 17 residues. Germline lookup yields CDR1 SEHNR and CDR2 FQNEAQ (reference sequence). The full variable domain, in which reference TRBV7-9 and TRBJ2-1 provide the parts outside the CDR3, is DTGVSQNPRHKITKRGQNVTFRCDPISEHNRLYWYRQTLGQGPEFLTYFQNEAQLEKSRLLSDRFSAERPKGSFSTLEIQRTEQGDSAMYLCASSLSGGGASYNEQFFGPGTRLTVL.

In its sample, this clonotype was seen a few times. CDR3 coding DNA: TGCAGTGCCACGATGCGGTATCAGCCCCAGCATTTT. As protein: CSATMRYQPQHF. The chain recombines TRBV20-1 with TRBJ1-5; D gene uncertain. Trimming took off 6 bases at V and 5 bases at J, with 11 bases between the two ends. CDR1 is DFQATT and CDR2 is SNEGSKA in the germline V gene (reference sequence). This CDR3 region has 12 residues.

The chain combines TRBV7-9 with TRBJ2-1; D possibly corresponds to TRBD1 (6 bases). The CDR3 covers 13 residues. Germline loops: CDR1 SEHNR, CDR2 FQNEAQ (reference sequence). Trimming stripped 4 bases from V and 5 bases from J, with 9 bases between. CDR3 in DNA: TGTGCCAGCAGCTCGGGACACAACAATGAGCAGTTCTTC. Its translation: CASSSGHNNEQFF.

V is TRBV14 and J is TRBJ1-1; D is unclear. The V end was cut by 0 bases, the J end by 6 bases, with 17 bases between. CDR1 is SGHDN, CDR2 FVKESK, per germline. CDR3 length: 16 amino acids. CDR3 in amino acids: CASSQDIVPVSSEAFF. CDR3 DNA: TGTGCCAGCAGCCAAGATATTGTTCCGGTTTCCTCTGAAGCTTTCTTT.

A few counts support this clonotype. This chain joins TRBV10-1 and TRBJ2-3; D call uncertain. This CDR3 comprises 17 residues. The germline CDR1 and CDR2 sequences are WNHNN and SYGVQD (reference sequence). V lost 3 bases, J lost 0 bases, and 16 bases lay in between. CDR3 nucleotides: TGCGCCAGCAGTGACACGATGACGGCTACTAGCACAGATACGCAGTATTTT. Its protein product is CASSDTMTATSTDTQYF.

This clonotype has a count of ten or more. This chain joins TRBV11-2 and TRBJ1-2; no firm D call. The CDR3 has 13 amino acids. The V end lost 6 bases, the J end lost 6 bases, and 14 bases lay between the germline ends. Germline CDR1 reads SGHAT; CDR2 reads FQNNGV. The CDR3 DNA follows: TGTGCCAGCAGAACAGAAAAAAGAGATGGCTACACCTTC. Translating gives CASRTEKRDGYTF.

This chain links TRBV2 with TRBJ1-2, with 9 bases matching TRBD1. The V gene end was trimmed by 5 bases and the J gene end by 7 bases; junction bases not matched to a gene: 8. The CDR3 is 14 residues long. The V gene's germline CDR1 is SNHLY and CDR2 FYNNEI. This CDR3 reads CASSRRTGDSGYTF. CDR3 nucleotides: TGTGCCAGCAGTCGTAGGACAGGGGATTCTGGCTACACCTTC.

V and J are TRBV11-2 and TRBJ1-5; 7 nucleotides line up with TRBD1. Germline V lookup: CDR1 SGHAT, CDR2 FQNNGV. The CDR3 runs 14 residues. V gave up 5 bases and J gave up 7 bases; unmatched junction bases: 8. This CDR3 is CASSPTGRSQPQHF. In nucleotides, the CDR3 is TGTGCCAGCAGCCCGACAGGGCGTAGCCAGCCCCAGCATTTT. Drawing the rest from reference TRBV11-2 and TRBJ1-5, the complete variable domain is EAGVAQSPRYKIIEKRQSVAFWCNPISGHATLYWYQQILGQGPKLLIQFQNNGVVDDSQLPKDRFSAERLKGVDSTLKIQPAKLEDSAVYLCASSPTGRSQPQHFGDGTRLSIL.

V usage is TRBV7-2 and J usage is TRBJ1-1, with a weak D call TRBD1 (6 bases). Germline-derived CDR1 and CDR2 are SGHTA and FQGNSA. The V end was cut by 5 bases, the J end by 1 base, with 11 bases between. The CDR3 is 14 amino acids. Here the CDR3 reads CASSSLGQNTEAFF. The CDR3 nucleotides read TGTGCCAGCAGCAGCTTGGGACAGAACACTGAAGCTTTCTTT.

This clonotype turned up a few times. This sequence joins TRBV25-1 and TRBJ1-1; 10 nucleotides line up with TRBD1. Trimming took 3 bases from V and 6 from J; bases not matched to a gene: 4. The germline gives CDR1 MGHDK, CDR2 SYGVNS. There are 14 residues in the CDR3. Here the CDR3 DNA reads TGTGCCAGCAGTGATCGGGACAGGGGACCTGAAGCTTTCTTT. Translating it yields CASSDRDRGPEAFF.

In this sample, this clonotype turned up a few times. This chain links TRBV2 with TRBJ1-5; 9 nucleotides align to TRBD1. The CDR3 extends over 14 amino acids. Germline assignment: CDR1 SNHLY and CDR2 FYNNEI. The V segment lost 8 bases and the J segment 2 bases; nucleotides outside the gene matches: 4. In nucleotides, the CDR3 is TGTGCCAGCCAAACAGGGGGCGGCAATCAGCCCCAGCATTTT. Translated: CASQTGGGNQPQHF.

This clonotype showed up many times. The CDR3 protein is CASSQRGRSEKLFF. The DNA for the CDR3 is TGTGCCAGCAGCCAGCGAGGAAGAAGTGAAAAACTGTTTTTT. V is TRBV3-1 and J is TRBJ1-4, with D hard to call. This CDR3 is built from 14 residues. CDR1 is LGHDT and CDR2 is YNNKEL in the germline V gene (reference sequence). V was cut by 3 bases and J by 7 bases, with 12 bases left in between.

This clonotype occurred once. V gene TRBV27 combines with J gene TRBJ2-1; D is uncertain. The CDR3 is made up of 12 amino acids. Germline V gene sequence: CDR1 MNHEY, CDR2 SMNVEV (reference sequence). V lost 5 bases and J lost 9, with 11 bases in between. Here the CDR3 reads CASSPHLREQFF. As DNA, the CDR3 is TGTGCCAGCAGTCCACACCTCCGTGAGCAGTTCTTC.

This clonotype has ten or more counts. This sequence joins TRBV7-3 and TRBJ2-5; possible D gene TRBD1, 6 bases. V was clipped by 2 bases and J by 2 bases, with 12 bases between them. The V gene's germline CDR1 is SGHTA and CDR2 FQGTGA. The CDR3 totals 15 residues. CDR3 sequence: CASSLFGTHQETQYF. As DNA, the CDR3 is TGTGCCAGCAGCTTATTCGGGACACATCAAGAGACCCAGTACTTC.

V is TRBV25-1 and J is TRBJ1-1; a weak D match, TRBD1 (6 bases). The CDR3 spans 15 residues. Germline CDR1 reads MGHDK; CDR2 reads SYGVNS. The germline V and J ends were trimmed by 3 bases and 5 bases, with 16 bases remaining between them. CDR3 sequence (DNA): TGTGCCAGCAGTGATACAGGGATCTCAAGAACTGAAGCTTTCTTT. Translated, it gives CASSDTGISRTEAFF. The full variable domain, in which reference TRBV25-1 and TRBJ1-1 provide the parts outside the CDR3, is EADIYQTPRYLVIGTGKKITLECSQTMGHDKMYWYQQDPGMELHLIHYSYGVNSTEKGDLSSESTVSRIRTEHFPLTLESARPSHTSQYLCASSDTGISRTEAFFGQGTRLTVV.

This clonotype was counted ten times or more. CDR3 in amino acids: CATSDPQGGQETQYF. The DNA for the CDR3 is TGTGCCACCAGTGACCCACAGGGAGGACAAGAGACCCAGTACTTC. The chain joins TRBV24-1 to TRBJ2-5; the D gene could be TRBD1 or TRBD2 (6 bases each). Per the germline V gene, CDR1 is KGHDR and CDR2 is SFDVKD. This CDR3 contains 15 residues. The V end was cut by 4 bases, the J end by 2 bases, with 13 bases between.